This T cell receptor (beta chain) appears in the sequencing data of a study of neurological immune-mediated disorders (dated by TCRdb to between 2018 and 2021). About the full investigation: Among the approximately 34 multiple sclerosis patients, relapsing-remitting MS was present in approximately 31 and secondary progressive MS was present in 3. Using UMI-based sequencing, the study compared peripheral blood TCR-beta repertoires from patients with HTLV-I-associated myelopathy (HAM/TSP), patients with multiple sclerosis, and healthy controls. Alongside PBMC samples, the set of some 98 TCR-beta libraries contained longitudinal samples, technical triplicates, and paired CD4+ and CD8+ T-cell subsets that had been sorted. Of the roughly 70 subjects in the cohort, around 15 were HAM/TSP patients, roughly 34 were multiple sclerosis patients, and some 20 were healthy controls.

For unsorted PBMC libraries, 2 million PBMCs were used after storage in RNAlater at -80 degrees C until RNA extraction. The multiple sclerosis patients were enrolled in a US clinical protocol that used magnetic resonance imaging to evaluate disease progression. Peripheral blood was subjected to Ficoll-Hypaque density gradient centrifugation to isolate PBMCs, which were then cryopreserved in liquid nitrogen. This clonotype was seen more than once but under ten times. Its antigen specificity is not known. No base qualities exist here, and no much larger clone lies one base off it. General study outcomes and caveats: Expanded clones from different subjects shared no identical CDR3 amino acid sequences, which suggests that TCR-beta repertoires were private in all groups. TCR clonal expansion was highest in HAM/TSP patients and lowest in MS patients, with MS patients falling below even healthy controls. In a phylogenetic analysis, the repertoires of 18 out of 34 MS patients fell into a single cluster of related CDR3 sequences, pointing to a possible signature at the repertoire level. The MS cluster showed no association with clinical or MRI features, and the authors stated that larger cohorts are needed.

cDNA synthesis used template-switch 5'RACE with a primer carrying a 10-nucleotide random unique molecular identifier tagging each TCR transcript. Each sequencing run produced over 180 million TCR-beta sequences covering 15-18 subjects. The RNeasy kit was used to extract total RNA. The KAPA Real-time Library Amplification kit was used to amplify TCR-beta VDJ regions with primers targeting the TCR constant region and the 5'RACE anchor. A first PCR added sample indexes and Illumina adaptors, and a second PCR then raised library yield. The roughly 650 bp TCR product was size-selected on a 2% E-gel SizeSelection system after Ampure bead purification. Library quality was checked on a Bioanalyzer, concentration was measured with Qubit, and libraries were quantified with the Kapa Library Quantification kit before pooling. An Illumina HiSeq 2500 was used to sequence the libraries paired-end at 2 x 150 bp. To increase sequence diversity, roughly 25-31% phiX was spiked into each library pool. The paper's data handling went like this. The quality-filtered reads were processed with the UMI-based MiGEC pipeline, whose error correction step removed more than 80% of the raw TCR sequences. IMGT germline references were used for aligning VDJ genes, and each clonotype was defined as a unique CDR3 amino acid sequence together with its V-J genes. Clonal expansion, Shannon diversity and CDR3 relatedness (CalcPairwiseDistances, ClusterSamples) were evaluated with VDJtools, and phylogenetic trees were built with CLCbio workbench. A clone was classed as expanded if it had 8 or more unique UMIs, a cutoff based on coefficient-of-variation modelling across technical triplicates. TCRdb itself trimmed the public reads at Q25 with fastp, ran MiXCR and retained productive beta chains. Each entry merges the rows of one CDR3 protein and shows their most common DNA and genes. The V and J calls come from TCRdb's annotation, not from the publication. Present in this sample are 46,000 or so distinct CDR3 sequences, 4.5% of which were seen just once. Around 5.7% of the sample is held by the ten biggest clonotypes.

The sample consisted of PBMCs. This clonotype was sampled from a woman in her sixties with multiple sclerosis.

The CDR3 sequence is CSARDVAFARNQPQHF. Read as DNA, the sequence is TGCAGTGCTAGAGATGTGGCCTTTGCCCGGAATCAGCCCCAGCATTTT. Recombination joined TRBV20-1 with TRBJ1-5, with the D gene too uncertain to name. From cysteine to phenylalanine, the CDR3 is 16 amino acids long. Only the CDR3 region is kept as DNA, spanning 48 bases read in frame from base 1. V is pared back by 0 bases and J by 4 bases, with 16 bases lying between the germline termini. From the germline V gene (reference sequence), CDR1 is DFQATT and CDR2 is SNEGSKA.